Below, 24 T cell receptor beta chains from the same sample are listed, as sequenced in a study of blood T cell repertoires in COVID-19 (dated by TCRdb to about 2020). Libraries were constructed by the immunoSEQ multiplex PCR assay. TCRdb's version of the immuneACCESS table is confined to in-frame rearrangements and falls short of the full clone set. An unresolved V gene accounts for under half of the shortfall where checked; the remainder is of unknown origin. A total of about 340,000 clones appear in this sample, around 83% of them only once. The top ten clonotypes cover 2.5% to 3% of the sample. Sequenced input: peripheral blood. These receptors all come from a man aged 25 to 45 with active or convalescent COVID-19.

This chain uses TRBV18 with TRBJ2-1, with 9 positions matching TRBD2. There are 15 residues in the CDR3. Per germline, CDR1 KGHSH and CDR2 LQKENI. Germline trimming cut 4 bases from V and 15 bases from J; bases unmatched to any gene: 16. The CDR3 protein is CASSQGGTSGPGVFF. The CDR3 DNA is TGTGCCAGCTCACAAGGGGGAACTAGCGGGCCGGGGGTGTTCTTC.

The genes are TRBV28 and TRBJ2-7, with a tentative D call TRBD1 (5 bases). Germline-derived CDR1 and CDR2 are MDHEN and SYDVKM. This CDR3 has 11 amino acids. Trimming took 10 bases from V and 3 from J, leaving 10 bases between them. The CDR3, as DNA: TGTGCCACAGGGCGCAACTACGAGCAGTACTTC. Residues: CATGRNYEQYF.

The genes are TRBV7-2 and TRBJ2-1, with TRBD2 as a possible D gene (5 bases). CDR1 is SGHTA, CDR2 FQGNSA, per germline. V was clipped by 1 base and J by 10 bases, with 11 bases between them. The CDR3 is 13 amino acids. CDR3: CASSLEERREQFF. The CDR3 DNA reads as TGTGCCAGCAGCTTAGAAGAGAGGAGGGAGCAGTTCTTC.

This clone has a handful of counts. The rearrangement uses TRBV12-3 or TRBV12-4 and TRBJ1-4; D perhaps matches TRBD1 (6 bases). Trimming removed 2 bases from V and 8 bases from J, with 9 bases in between. The CDR3 sequence is 13 residues long. The CDR3 sequence is CASSLQGSEKLFF. CDR3 bases: TGTGCCAGCAGTTTACAGGGGAGCGAAAAACTGTTTTTT.

For the CDR3, the DNA is TGTGCCTGGAGTTGGGCGGGGGCGAGGGAGCAGTACTTC. Translated, it gives CAWSWAGAREQYF. The rearrangement joins TRBV30 to TRBJ2-7, with TRBD2 as a possible D gene (7 bases). V lost 2 bases and J lost 7, with 15 bases in between. The length of the CDR3 is 13 residues. Germline CDR1 reads GTSNPN; CDR2 reads SVGIG (reference sequence).

The chain carries TRBV7-3 and TRBJ2-7; TRBD1 agrees at 9 bases. The V gene end was trimmed by 5 bases and the J gene end by 2 bases; junction bases not matched to a gene: 4. The CDR3 is 14 amino acids. Germline V lookup: CDR1 SGHTA, CDR2 FQGTGA. The CDR3: CASSPGTGTYEQYF. In nucleotides, the CDR3 is TGTGCCAGCAGCCCCGGGACAGGGACCTACGAGCAGTACTTC.

This sequence joins TRBV4-3 and TRBJ2-1, with D possibly matching TRBD2 (5 bases). The germline V gene has CDR1 LGHNA and CDR2 YSLEER. V gave up 5 bases and J gave up 2 bases, with 16 bases separating them. The CDR3 covers 16 residues. The CDR3: CASSEQHGNTYNEQFF. DNA of the CDR3: TGCGCCAGCAGCGAACAGCACGGGAACACCTACAATGAGCAGTTCTTC.

The J gene is TRBJ2-5, the V gene TRBV18, with D hard to call. The ends were cut back, 0 bases at V and 5 bases at J, with 7 bases in the middle. Looked up from germline, CDR1 is KGHSH and CDR2 is LQKENI. The CDR3 runs 13 residues. CDR3: CASSPPTVETQYF. The CDR3, as DNA: TGTGCCAGCTCACCACCGACTGTGGAGACCCAGTACTTC.

This clone was seen more than once but under ten times. The chain joins TRBV24-1 to TRBJ2-6; TRBD1 agrees at 7 bases. The CDR3 has 15 residues. After removal of 7 bases from V and 4 bases from J, the junction contained 6 bases not matched to a gene. Germline V gene lookup returns CDR1 KGHDR and CDR2 SFDVKD. CDR3 DNA sequence: TGTGCCACCAGCGGTACAGGGGTCGGGGCCAACGTCCTGACTTTC. Translation: CATSGTGVGANVLTF.

The chain couples TRBV19 to TRBJ1-5; D gene unclear. V gave up 9 bases and J gave up 0 bases, with 12 bases separating them. The CDR3 is 14 amino acids. The germline gives CDR1 LNHDA, CDR2 SQIVND (reference sequence). The CDR3 sequence is CASSPGYSNQPQHF. The CDR3 region has the DNA TGTGCCAGCAGTCCAGGTTATAGCAATCAGCCCCAGCATTTT.

The chain carries TRBV9 and TRBJ2-7; 14 bases are a match to TRBD2. The CDR3 is made up of 15 amino acids. After removal of 3 bases from V and 7 bases from J, the junction contained 6 bases not matched to a gene. CDR1 SGDLS and CDR2 YYNGEE come from the germline V gene. CDR3 loop: CASSGGTSGSREQYF. CDR3 DNA sequence: TGTGCCAGCAGCGGAGGGACTAGCGGGAGCAGGGAGCAGTACTTC. Together with reference TRBV9 and TRBJ2-7, the CDR3 gives the full variable domain: DSGVTQTPKHLITATGQRVTLRCSPRSGDLSVYWYQQSLDQGLQFLIQYYNGEERAKGNILERFSAQQFPDLHSELNLSSLELGDSALYFCASSGGTSGSREQYFGPGTRLTVT.

The rearrangement joins TRBV30 to TRBJ1-6; TRBD1 might be the D (6 bases). Germline V CDR1 and CDR2: GTSNPN, SVGIG (reference sequence). Trimming removed 4 bases from V and 4 bases from J, with 11 bases in between. This CDR3 is built from 14 residues. The CDR3 nucleotides read TGTGCCTGGACCGGGACAAGATATAATTCACCCCTCCACTTT. Protein product: CAWTGTRYNSPLHF.

This clone was found a few times. The J gene is TRBJ2-7, the V gene TRBV27; 11 bases fit TRBD2. Germline V gene data show CDR1 as MNHEY and CDR2 as SMNVEV (reference sequence). This CDR3 is built from 15 residues. Trimming took 5 bases from V and 5 from J; bases not matched to a gene: 8. DNA of the CDR3: TGTGCCAGCAGTGTTAGCGGGAGGGCCGACCACGAGCAGTACTTC. Amino acid sequence: CASSVSGRADHEQYF.

This clone was counted once. The rearrangement joins TRBV24-1 to TRBJ2-1; 11 positions match TRBD2. This CDR3 is 16 amino acids long. The V gene's germline CDR1 is KGHDR and CDR2 SFDVKD. J gave up 4 bases and V 4 bases, and 5 bases lay outside the gene matches. CDR3 in amino acids: CATSEATSGGYNEQFF. The CDR3, as DNA: TGTGCCACCAGTGAAGCAACTAGCGGGGGATACAATGAGCAGTTCTTC.

The chain links TRBV20-1 to TRBJ2-1; the D gene is possibly TRBD2 (5 bases). The CDR3 length is 16 residues. V dropped 3 bases and J dropped 0 bases, with 15 bases sitting between them. CDR1 and CDR2 (germline): DFQATT, SNEGSKA (reference sequence). The CDR3 DNA reads as TGCAGTGCTAGTCCGGAGCCGGGGAACTCCTACAATGAGCAGTTCTTC. Protein: CSASPEPGNSYNEQFF.

The rearrangement links TRBV18 to TRBJ2-5; TRBD2 is a possible D gene (5 bases). CDR1 is KGHSH and CDR2 is LQKENI in the germline V gene. CDR3 length: 13 residues. Trimming took 5 bases from V and 2 from J, leaving 9 bases between them. CDR3 DNA: TGTGCCAGCTCAATGGGAGAGCAAGAGACCCAGTACTTC. It yields the protein CASSMGEQETQYF.

The rearrangement uses TRBV28 and TRBJ2-6; 7 nucleotides align to TRBD2. V shed 3 bases and J 3 bases; nucleotides not matched to a gene: 5. Germline CDR1 reads MDHEN; CDR2 reads SYDVKM. The CDR3 extends over 16 amino acids. CDR3 DNA sequence: TGTGCCAGCAGTTTGGGCGGGGGAAGTGGGGCCAACGTCCTGACTTTC. It specifies CASSLGGGSGANVLTF.

The genes are TRBV2 and TRBJ1-4; 9 bases line up with TRBD1. The length of the CDR3 is 16 residues. Per the germline V gene, CDR1 is SNHLY and CDR2 is FYNNEI. With V trimmed by 4 bases and J by 8 bases, 11 bases remained unmatched. CDR3 in amino acids: CASSGHLRQGEEKLFF. Written as DNA, the CDR3 is TGTGCCAGCAGTGGCCATCTACGACAGGGGGAAGAAAAACTGTTTTTT.

The V and J genes are TRBV7-3 and TRBJ2-1; 7 bases map to TRBD2. CDR1 is SGHTA and CDR2 is FQGTGA in the germline V gene. This CDR3 has 15 amino acids. The trim removed 5 bases at V and 4 bases at J, leaving 8 bases unmatched. CDR3 protein: CASSTENGGYNEQFF. The CDR3 DNA is TGTGCCAGCAGCACCGAGAACGGGGGGTACAATGAGCAGTTCTTC.

This clone was seen only once. The V gene is TRBV7-2, the J gene TRBJ2-1; 8 bases align to TRBD2. The J segment lost 7 bases and the V segment lost 5 bases, leaving 16 bases of the junction unmatched. The CDR3 loop spans 17 amino acids. Germline CDR1 reads SGHTA; CDR2 reads FQGNSA. The CDR3 protein is CASSPRGSGAGGNEQFF. CDR3 in DNA: TGTGCCAGCAGCCCCCGGGGTAGCGGGGCCGGGGGGAATGAGCAGTTCTTC. Combining the CDR3 with reference TRBV7-2 and TRBJ2-1 gives the whole variable domain GAGVSQSPSNKVTEKGKDVELRCDPISGHTALYWYRQSLGQGLEFLIYFQGNSAPDKSGLPSDRFSAERTGGSVSTLTIQRTQQEDSAVYLCASSPRGSGAGGNEQFFGPGTRLTVL.

V and J are TRBV5-1 and TRBJ1-4; D gene uncertain. Per the germline V gene, CDR1 is SGHRS and CDR2 is YFSETQ. The ends were cut back, 1 base at V and 3 bases at J, with 10 bases in the middle. The CDR3 is made up of 15 amino acids. Written as DNA, the CDR3 is TGCGCCAGCAGCTTGTCGGAACGGGCTAATGAAAAACTGTTTTTT. Translation gives CASSLSERANEKLFF.

CDR3 sequence reads: CASRRTGWAFF. In nucleotides, the CDR3 is TGTGCCAGCAGGAGGACAGGGTGGGCTTTCTTT. V gene TRBV2 combines with J gene TRBJ1-1, with 8 bases identical to TRBD1. CDR1 is SNHLY and CDR2 is FYNNEI in the germline V gene. J lost 11 bases, V lost 6 bases, and 5 bases had no gene match. This CDR3 is 11 amino acids long.

This clone was seen only a few times. V and J are TRBV11-2 and TRBJ2-1, with D hard to call. The CDR3 runs to 14 residues. Germline V lookup: CDR1 SGHAT, CDR2 FQNNGV. Between the trimmed V and J ends, which lost 2 bases and 5 bases, there was a span of 10 bases. The CDR3 DNA reads as TGTGCCAGCAGCTTACGCCACGCAGACAATGAGCAGTTCTTC. It is translated as CASSLRHADNEQFF.

The chain recombines TRBV6-5 with TRBJ2-5, with a possible D match to TRBD2 (6 bases). The CDR3 consists of 13 residues. Germline lookup yields CDR1 MNHEY and CDR2 SVGAGI. Between the trimmed V and J ends, which lost 2 bases and 5 bases, there was a span of 9 bases. This CDR3 is CASSYGGRETQYF. The DNA for the CDR3 is TGTGCCAGCAGTTACGGAGGGAGGGAGACCCAGTACTTC.